This record looks at one T cell receptor (beta chain) sequence and its context. Trimming took off 3 bases at V and 0 bases at J, with 12 bases between the two ends. This CDR3 is built from 16 residues. Germline values: CDR1 SNHLY, CDR2 FYNNEI. Exposed enrollees had met someone with a PCR-confirmed or clinician-diagnosed COVID-19 case at some point within the 2 weeks before study entry. The entry originates in a study of blood T cell repertoires in COVID-19. Study as a whole: PBMCs, B-cell-depleted T cells, or T cells were the source of the cDNA or gDNA that made up the material.

Per the study methods: Researchers report that nucleated cell counts were estimated from reference gene primer amplification. This table comes from immunoSEQ multiplex PCR, and its TCRdb copy is limited to in-frame clones, with some not included. D and trimming were read from the DNA, whereas the V and J calls and clone size are those reported in that table. Counted here are 430,000 or so clones, 70% to 90% occurring once; the ten biggest clones make up approximately 1.5%. This rearrangement joins TRBV2 to TRBJ2-1; D might be TRBD2 (6 bases). The source material was PBMCs or T cells enriched from blood (not recorded which). The TCR originated in a woman between 18 and 29 years old who had been exposed to COVID-19. CDR3: CASSDRLVSSYNEQFF. The CDR3 DNA reads TGTGCCAGCAGTGATAGACTAGTGAGCTCCTACAATGAGCAGTTCTTC.